This T cell receptor (beta chain) was recovered during a study of regulatory T cells in long-lasting Graves disease. The V and J ends lost 6 bases and 12 bases respectively, with 18 bases between them. CDR3 length equals 13 residues. Time point reported: newly diagnosed GD, antithyroid drugs for less than 3 months. PBMCs were the source of the RNA used for TCR sequencing. This clonotype was detected ten times or more. The antigen remains undetermined. Arm-PCR of CDR3 regions and iRepertoire HTBI primers were used to build TCR beta libraries. TCRdb used MiXCR to reprocess the multiplex PCR reads, holding one entry per CDR3 protein. The sample has some 500,000 distinct CDR3 sequences, around an eighth seen once; the top ten hold roughly 9.7%. The study, taken as a whole, reports: When disease was persistent, TRBV28, TRBJ1-2 and TRBJ2-5 were the favored segments.

This sample was shared with a second study, whose subject was T cells in Graves' hyperthyroidism and ophthalmopathy. Turning to that study: TCR CDR3 regions were first amplified by RT-PCR with HTBI primers.

The chain joins TRBV12-3 or TRBV12-4 to TRBJ2-1, with D perhaps TRBD1 (6 bases). This TCR was sampled from a man under 40 with Graves disease. The source was peripheral blood mononuclear cells (PBMCs), collected at new diagnosis, from a patient treated with antithyroid drugs. CDR3: CASSYRDIRAQFF. The CDR3 DNA reads TGTGCCAGCAGCTATAGGGACATCAGGGCGCAGTTCTTC.